Listed here are 24 T cell receptor beta chains from one sample, sequenced in a study of blood T cell repertoires in COVID-19. Assay: immunoSEQ multiplex PCR; the TCRdb copy retains only in-frame clones and omits some. This table has 130,000 or so clones, 84% appearing once. Sequencing was carried out using peripheral blood. The receptors were gathered from a man aged 60 to 69 with acute or convalescent COVID-19.

This clone was observed a single time. The rearrangement links TRBV19 to TRBJ2-3; no clear D. The V gene's germline CDR1 is LNHDA and CDR2 SQIVND (reference sequence). V was trimmed by 2 bases and J by 6 bases, leaving 12 bases between them. This CDR3 comprises 14 residues. CDR3 sequence reads: CASSISRFADTQYF. Written as DNA, the CDR3 is TGTGCCAGTAGTATATCGAGGTTCGCGGATACGCAGTATTTT.

This clone was detected once. The chain uses TRBV4-1 and TRBJ2-5; 9 bases are a match to TRBD2. The junction had 3 bases not matched to a gene; V was cut back by 1 base and J by 3 bases. This CDR3 is built from 15 residues. Germline-derived CDR1 and CDR2 are MGHRA and YSYEKL. The CDR3 loop reads CASSQGLAEKETQYF. The CDR3 nucleotides are TGCGCCAGCAGCCAAGGACTAGCGGAAAAAGAGACCCAGTACTTC.

The V and J genes are TRBV28 and TRBJ2-7; 7 nucleotides align to TRBD2. Per germline, CDR1 MDHEN and CDR2 SYDVKM. The CDR3 totals 13 residues. V lost 7 bases to trimming and J lost 3 bases; unmatched junction nucleotides: 6. This CDR3 is CASIASGLYEQYF. CDR3 DNA sequence: TGTGCCAGCATAGCTAGCGGACTCTACGAGCAGTACTTC.

This chain links TRBV18 with TRBJ2-3; 14 nucleotides match TRBD2. CDR1 and CDR2 from the germline V gene are KGHSH and LQKENI. V lost 1 base and J lost 2; bases outside the gene matches: 8. The CDR3 is made up of 19 amino acids. Written as DNA, the CDR3 is TGTGCCAGCTCACCACTACCTCCGGGACTAGCGGGAGACACAGATACGCAGTATTTT. This encodes CASSPLPPGLAGDTDTQYF.

The sample holds one count of this clone. This chain uses TRBV19 with TRBJ2-3; possibly TRBD2 for D (6 bases). Germline values: CDR1 LNHDA, CDR2 SQIVND (reference sequence). This CDR3 has 16 amino acids. V was shortened by 2 bases and J by 0 bases, with 12 bases between the two germline ends. The CDR3 region has the DNA TGTGCCAGTAGTATAAATCGTGGGACTAGCACAGATACGCAGTATTTT. Protein: CASSINRGTSTDTQYF.

V gene TRBV5-1 combines with J gene TRBJ1-1; TRBD1 aligns across 7 bases. The CDR3 covers 14 residues. The V gene end was trimmed by 2 bases and the J gene end by 4 bases; junction bases not matched to a gene: 5. Germline values: CDR1 SGHRS, CDR2 YFSETQ. The CDR3 sequence is CASSLEGAVTEAFF. Here the CDR3 DNA reads TGCGCCAGCAGCTTAGAGGGGGCGGTCACTGAAGCTTTCTTT.

V and J are TRBV11-2 and TRBJ2-3, with no clear D. The ends were cut back, 6 bases at V and 2 bases at J, with 24 bases in the middle. There are 18 residues in the CDR3. Germline CDR1 reads SGHAT; CDR2 reads FQNNGV. This CDR3 is CASSSAAYELPNTDTQYF. CDR3 DNA: TGTGCCAGCAGTTCTGCCGCGTACGAGCTCCCGAACACAGATACGCAGTATTTT.

The gene calls are TRBV6-7 and TRBJ1-1; 9 bases fit TRBD1. TRBV6-7 is treated as an ORF (open reading frame) with a function not yet certain. CDR3 length: 12 residues. The ends lost 5 bases at V and 6 bases at J; junction bases unmatched: 1. CDR3 in DNA: TGTGCCAGCAGTACAGGGGGCCCTGAAGCTTTCTTT. Translated, it gives CASSTGGPEAFF.

V gene TRBV30 combines with J gene TRBJ2-4; the match to TRBD1 covers 10 bases. Germline assignment: CDR1 GTSNPN and CDR2 SVGIG (reference sequence). CDR3 length equals 18 residues. Trimming took 3 bases from V and 0 from J; bases not matched to a gene: 11. CDR3 sequence: CAWRERGQGTPAKNIQYF. In DNA form, the CDR3 reads TGTGCCTGGAGGGAGAGGGGACAGGGGACGCCAGCCAAAAACATTCAGTACTTC.

V is TRBV7-9 and J is TRBJ1-2, with 7 positions matching TRBD1. Germline values: CDR1 SEHNR, CDR2 FQNEAQ (reference sequence). CDR3 size: 17 residues. V lost 2 bases to trimming and J lost 9 bases; unmatched junction nucleotides: 18. This CDR3 is CASSLSRGSGQTISYTF. The CDR3 DNA reads TGTGCCAGCAGCTTAAGCAGAGGTTCGGGACAGACTATTAGCTACACCTTC.

V usage is TRBV14 and J usage is TRBJ1-6, with TRBD1 matching over 10 bases. This CDR3 spans 16 amino acids. Germline trimming cut 2 bases from V and 10 bases from J; bases unmatched to any gene: 8. Germline V gene sequence: CDR1 SGHDN, CDR2 FVKESK. The CDR3 sequence: CASSQRGQGSRSPLHF. CDR3 nucleotide sequence: TGTGCCAGCAGCCAAAGGGGACAGGGGTCGAGGTCACCCCTCCACTTT.

This chain links TRBV29-1 with TRBJ2-3, with 8 bases that match TRBD2. The junction had 9 bases not matched to a gene; V was cut back by 0 bases and J by 4 bases. This CDR3 is built from 16 residues. Germline V gene lookup returns CDR1 SQVTM and CDR2 ANQGSEA. The CDR3 DNA sequence: TGCAGCGTTGAAGATCCCGAGGAGCGGGGGTCAGATACGCAGTATTTT. Its protein is CSVEDPEERGSDTQYF.

The chain uses TRBV5-6 and TRBJ1-1; 9 bases are a match to TRBD1. The germline CDR1 and CDR2 sequences are SGHDT and YYEEEE. This CDR3 is built from 14 residues. V lost 5 bases and J lost 5; bases outside the gene matches: 7. The CDR3 spells CASSKEQGATEAFF. CDR3 in DNA: TGTGCCAGCAGTAAGGAACAGGGGGCTACTGAAGCTTTCTTT.

The J gene is TRBJ1-4, the V gene TRBV19; tentatively, D is TRBD1 (6 bases). This CDR3 spans 13 amino acids. Per germline, CDR1 LNHDA and CDR2 SQIVND (reference sequence). V lost 5 bases, J lost 11 bases, and 15 bases lay in between. The CDR3 DNA sequence: TGTGCCAGTAGTCCTCAGACAGGAGTCAAACTGTTTTTT. Its protein is CASSPQTGVKLFF.

V usage is TRBV19 and J usage is TRBJ2-7; the match to TRBD2 covers 11 bases. Germline-derived CDR1 and CDR2 are LNHDA and SQIVND (reference sequence). V shed 5 bases and J 0 bases; nucleotides not matched to a gene: 6. The CDR3 runs 16 residues. This CDR3 reads CASSPGLAESSYEQYF. DNA of the CDR3: TGTGCCAGTAGTCCGGGACTAGCGGAGAGCTCCTACGAGCAGTACTTC. Looking up the rest from reference TRBV19 and TRBJ2-7 gives the full variable domain: DGGITQSPKYLFRKEGQNVTLSCEQNLNHDAMYWYRQDPGQGLRLIYYSQIVNDFQKGDIAEGYSVSREKKESFPLTVTSAQKNPTAFYLCASSPGLAESSYEQYFGPGTRLTVT.

The chain carries TRBV24-1 and TRBJ2-1, with 7 bases matching TRBD1. Germline CDR1 is KGHDR and CDR2 is SFDVKD. V lost 4 bases and J lost 8; bases outside the gene matches: 16. There are 17 residues in the CDR3. The CDR3 DNA follows: TGTGCCACCAGTGACCCAATACGGGACAGCCTTTGGGATGAGCAGTTCTTC. Translated: CATSDPIRDSLWDEQFF.

The chain has TRBV19 and TRBJ1-5, with 7 bases lining up with TRBD1. The CDR3 has 15 amino acids. CDR1 LNHDA and CDR2 SQIVND come from the germline V gene (reference sequence). After removal of 3 bases from V and 3 bases from J, the junction contained 5 bases not matched to a gene. CDR3 in amino acids: CASSIKGAYNQPQHF. In DNA form, the CDR3 reads TGTGCCAGTAGTATCAAGGGGGCCTACAATCAGCCCCAGCATTTT.

The rearrangement joins TRBV24-1 to TRBJ2-6, with D unresolved. Trimming took off 4 bases at V and 3 bases at J, with 9 bases between the two ends. CDR1 KGHDR and CDR2 SFDVKD come from the germline V gene. The CDR3 has 15 residues. In DNA form, the CDR3 reads TGTGCCACCAGTGACAAGTCAGGTGGGGCCAACGTCCTGACTTTC. It yields the protein CATSDKSGGANVLTF.

Remarks on this clone: The junction departs from the called germline gene at one end, perhaps through a read error. The V gene is TRBV3-1 (or the pseudogene TRBV3-2), the J gene TRBJ2-5, with 12 bases lining up with TRBD1. Germline V gene lookup returns CDR1 LGHDT and CDR2 YNNKEL (reference sequence). The CDR3 runs to 11 residues. CDR3: CGTGGRETQYF. The CDR3 DNA follows: TGCGGGACAGGGGGCAGGGAGACCCAGTACTTC.

The J gene is TRBJ2-7, the V gene TRBV7-9, with 9 bases matching TRBD1. Trimming cost V 0 bases and J 3 bases; bases outside gene matches: 3. CDR1 and CDR2 from the germline V gene are SEHNR and FQNEAQ (reference sequence). The CDR3 loop spans 15 amino acids. The CDR3 DNA sequence: TGTGCCAGCAGCTTAGCCCCGACAGGGGGCTACGAGCAGTACTTC. This translates into CASSLAPTGGYEQYF.

The chain uses TRBV27 and TRBJ1-6, with TRBD1 as a possible D gene (6 bases). The germline V gene encodes CDR1 MNHEY and CDR2 SMNVEV (reference sequence). The CDR3 is 14 residues long. V lost 5 bases to trimming and J lost 10 bases, with 15 bases between them. Here the CDR3 DNA reads TGTGCCAGCAGTGGCGGGGGGGGCAGATCACCCCTCCACTTT. This gives the protein CASSGGGGRSPLHF.

This clone was picked up a small number of times. The chain uses TRBV7-3 and TRBJ2-5; 8 bases fit TRBD2. Per the germline V gene, CDR1 is SGHTA and CDR2 is FQGTGA. With V trimmed by 5 bases and J by 2 bases, 7 bases remained unmatched. The CDR3 contains 15 residues. The chain's CDR3 is CASSRGAGVQETQYF. In DNA, the CDR3 is TGTGCCAGCAGCCGAGGAGCGGGGGTTCAAGAGACCCAGTACTTC.

This clone was observed a handful of times. The rearrangement uses TRBV6-4 and TRBJ2-7; TRBD2 might be the D (6 bases). The CDR3 sequence is 12 residues long. The V gene lost 8 bases and the J gene lost 6 bases, with 14 bases spanning the gap. Per germline, CDR1 MRHNA and CDR2 SNTAGT. The CDR3 DNA sequence: TGTGCCAGCGCCACTGAGGGAGGCGAGCAGTACTTC. Translated: CASATEGGEQYF.

This chain connects TRBV5-1 to TRBJ1-1, with 8 bases aligning to TRBD1. Germline trimming cut 4 bases from V and 1 base from J; bases unmatched to any gene: 6. The length of the CDR3 is 15 residues. Germline CDR1 reads SGHRS; CDR2 reads YFSETQ. Written as DNA, the CDR3 is TGCGCCAGCAGCCCGTGGACAGGGAAGAACACTGAAGCTTTCTTT. Amino acid sequence: CASSPWTGKNTEAFF.